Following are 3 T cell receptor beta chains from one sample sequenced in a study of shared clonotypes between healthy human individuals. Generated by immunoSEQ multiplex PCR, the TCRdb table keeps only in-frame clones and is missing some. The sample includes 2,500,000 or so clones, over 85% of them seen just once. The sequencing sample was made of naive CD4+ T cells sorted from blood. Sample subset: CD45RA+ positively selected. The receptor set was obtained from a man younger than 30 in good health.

The CDR3 sequence: CASSQDPGNEQYF. The CDR3, as DNA: TGCGCCAGCAGCCAGGATCCAGGGAACGAGCAGTACTTC. The genes are TRBV4-1 and TRBJ2-7; tentative D call: TRBD1 (5 bases). The CDR3 sequence is 13 residues long. The V end lost 3 bases, the J end lost 5 bases, and 11 bases lay between the germline ends. In germline, CDR1 is MGHRA, CDR2 YSYEKL.

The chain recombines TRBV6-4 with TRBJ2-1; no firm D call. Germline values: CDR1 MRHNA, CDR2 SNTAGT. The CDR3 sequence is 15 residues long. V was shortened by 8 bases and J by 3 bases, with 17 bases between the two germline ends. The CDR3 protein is CASAWNSELYNEQFF. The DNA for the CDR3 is TGTGCCAGCGCATGGAACTCAGAACTCTACAATGAGCAGTTCTTC.

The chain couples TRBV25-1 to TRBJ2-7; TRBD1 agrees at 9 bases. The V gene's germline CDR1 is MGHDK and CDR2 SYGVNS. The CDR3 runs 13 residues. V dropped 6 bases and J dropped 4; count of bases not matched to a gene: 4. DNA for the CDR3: TGTGCCAGCAGACTGGGACAGGGATACGAGCAGTACTTC. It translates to CASRLGQGYEQYF.